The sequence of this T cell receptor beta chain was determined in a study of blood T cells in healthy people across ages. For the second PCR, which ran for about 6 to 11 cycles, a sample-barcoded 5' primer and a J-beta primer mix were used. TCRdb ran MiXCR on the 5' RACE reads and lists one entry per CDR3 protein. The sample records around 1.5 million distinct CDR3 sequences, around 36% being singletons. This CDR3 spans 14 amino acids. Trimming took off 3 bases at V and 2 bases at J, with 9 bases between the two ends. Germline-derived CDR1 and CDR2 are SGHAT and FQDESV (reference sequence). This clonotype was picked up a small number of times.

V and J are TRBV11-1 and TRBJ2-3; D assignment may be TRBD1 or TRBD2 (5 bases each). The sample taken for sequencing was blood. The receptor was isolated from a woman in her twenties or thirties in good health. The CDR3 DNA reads TGTGCCAGCAGCTTGGGGCGGGTCACAGATACGCAGTATTTT. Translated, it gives CASSLGRVTDTQYF.